The clone carrying this T cell receptor (beta chain) was observed a handful of times. The PCR employed 60 Vbeta primers together with 13 Jbeta primers. TCRdb's table, derived via immunoSEQ multiplex PCR, lists solely in-frame clones and lacks some. This sample carries 55,000 to 70,000 clones, about 63% of them seen once, and the ten largest clones take around 17%. This specimen belongs to a study of cytomegalovirus exposure and HLA in healthy donors. V was clipped by 6 bases and J by 5 bases, with 17 bases between them. CDR3 length: 13 amino acids. Germline-derived CDR1 and CDR2 are SQVTM and ANQGSEA. Despite likely unrecorded immune exposures, the donors were nominally healthy at the time of sampling.

The sequence came from a man aged 35 to 55 in good health and CMV-seropositive. Sequenced: PBMCs. The chain carries TRBV29-1 and TRBJ2-7; a possible D gene is TRBD1 (5 bases). The CDR3 nucleotides are TGCAGCGTCGGACACCCTGCCGGGCACGAGCAGTACTTC. It specifies CSVGHPAGHEQYF.